This T cell receptor beta chain was identified during a study of T cell repertoires in cytomegalovirus infection. Study-wide points: Summed frequency of shared TCR beta families picked out CMV carriers who also had the relevant HLA.

The V end was cut by 4 bases, the J end by 2 bases, with 18 bases between. Germline V lookup: CDR1 SGHVT, CDR2 SQSDAQ. The CDR3 sequence is 16 residues long. Comments on this clonotype: Its antigen is undetermined.

Each CDR3 protein is one row after TCRdb ran MiXCR on the reads. The sample yields some 220,000 distinct CDR3 sequences, 35% to 40% seen once. The genes are TRBV7-4 and TRBJ2-7; D might be TRBD1 (5 bases). The sequencing here drew on CD8+ T cells from cultured PBMCs, taken from culture after CMV antigen stimulation. The clonotype originates from a human donor in good health (CMV status not recorded). Some clones in this sample may be carry-over from other donors' samples. The CDR3 is CASSSPGPSRTYEQYF. The CDR3 region has the DNA TGTGCCAGCAGCTCCCCAGGGCCTTCTCGTACCTACGAGCAGTACTTC.